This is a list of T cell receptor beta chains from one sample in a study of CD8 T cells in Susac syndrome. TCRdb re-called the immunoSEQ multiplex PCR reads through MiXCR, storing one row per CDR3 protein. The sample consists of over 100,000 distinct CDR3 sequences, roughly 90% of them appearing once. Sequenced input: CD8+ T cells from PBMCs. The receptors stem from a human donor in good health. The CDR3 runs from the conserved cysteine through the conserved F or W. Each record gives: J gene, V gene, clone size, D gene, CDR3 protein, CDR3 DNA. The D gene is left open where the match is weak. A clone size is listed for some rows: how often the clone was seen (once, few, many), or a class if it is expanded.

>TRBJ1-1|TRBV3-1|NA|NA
CASSPGEGLGAFF
TGTGCCAGCAGCCCCGGGGAGGGCCTTGGTGCTTTCTTT
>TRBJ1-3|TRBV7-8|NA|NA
CASSLAKLPFSGNTIYF
TGTGCCAGCAGCTTAGCGAAGTTGCCCTTCTCTGGAAACACCATATATTTT
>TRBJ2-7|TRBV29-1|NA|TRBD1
CSVAKPGQSSYEQYF
TGCAGCGTGGCAAAACCGGGACAGAGCTCCTACGAGCAGTACTTC
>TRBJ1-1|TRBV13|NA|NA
CASSLDFVAFF
TGTGCCAGCAGCTTAGACTTTGTGGCTTTCTTT
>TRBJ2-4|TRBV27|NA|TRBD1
CASRTGTGGMYF
TGTGCCAGCAGAACCGGGACAGGGGGCATGTACTTC
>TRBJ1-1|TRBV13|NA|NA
CASSSVWGAEAFF
TGTGCCAGCTCCTCGGTTTGGGGAGCTGAAGCTTTCTTT
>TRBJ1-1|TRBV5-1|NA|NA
CASSLGTMNTEAFF
TGCGCCAGCAGCTTGGGGACCATGAACACTGAAGCTTTCTTT
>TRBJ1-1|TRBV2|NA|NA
CASNRERGGAFF
TGTGCCAGCAATCGGGAGCGTGGGGGGGCTTTCTTT
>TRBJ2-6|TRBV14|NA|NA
CASSPWTVSSGANVLTF
TGTGCCAGCAGCCCCTGGACGGTTAGCTCTGGGGCCAACGTCCTGACTTTC
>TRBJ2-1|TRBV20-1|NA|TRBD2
CSARGLDFRSYNEQFF
TGCAGTGCTAGGGGACTAGATTTTCGCTCCTACAATGAGCAGTTCTTC
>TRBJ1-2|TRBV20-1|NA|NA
CSASTIALPNYGYTF
TGCAGTGCTAGTACAATAGCGCTTCCTAACTATGGCTACACCTTC
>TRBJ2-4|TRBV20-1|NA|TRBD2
CSARGGRGDANIQYF
TGCAGTGCTAGAGGTGGACGGGGGGATGCAAACATTCAGTACTTC
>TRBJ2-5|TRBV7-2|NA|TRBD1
CASSGTGRLQETQYF
TGTGCCAGCAGTGGGACAGGGAGACTCCAAGAGACCCAGTACTTC
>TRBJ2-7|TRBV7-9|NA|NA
CASSLDGSYEQYF
TGTGCCAGCAGCTTAGACGGGTCATACGAGCAGTACTTC
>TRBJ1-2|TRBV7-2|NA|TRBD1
CASSPGTETRGGYTF
TGTGCCAGCAGCCCGGGGACAGAAACGAGAGGCGGCTACACCTTC
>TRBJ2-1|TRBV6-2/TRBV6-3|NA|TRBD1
CASSVTGVSLPRQFF
TGTGCCAGCAGTGTGACAGGGGTCAGCTTGCCACGGCAGTTCTTC
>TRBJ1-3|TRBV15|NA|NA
CATSRDLGNTIYF
TGTGCCACCAGCAGAGATCTGGGAAACACCATATATTTT
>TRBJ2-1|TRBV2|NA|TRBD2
CASKLGLAGYNEQFF
TGTGCCAGCAAATTGGGACTAGCGGGGTACAATGAGCAGTTCTTC
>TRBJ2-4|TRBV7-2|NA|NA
CASSLGRGANIQYF
TGTGCCAGCAGCTTAGGTCGGGGAGCCAACATTCAGTACTTC
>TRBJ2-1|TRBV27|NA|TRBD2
CASSKASGRALVNEQFF
TGTGCCAGCAGCAAAGCTAGCGGGAGGGCCCTCGTAAATGAGCAGTTCTTC
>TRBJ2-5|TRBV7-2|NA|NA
CASSGLAGGTQYF
TGTGCCAGCAGCGGGCTGGCGGGTGGGACCCAGTACTTC
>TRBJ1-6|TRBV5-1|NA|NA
CASSRTASSYNSPLHF
TGCGCCAGCAGTAGGACGGCAAGCTCCTATAATTCACCCCTCCACTTT
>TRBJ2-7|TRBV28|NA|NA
CASLSQGGTSSYEQYF
TGTGCCAGCCTTTCCCAGGGGGGTACAAGCTCCTACGAGCAGTACTTC
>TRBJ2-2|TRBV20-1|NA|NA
CSARGPGTPWNTGELFF
TGCAGTGCTAGAGGTCCCGGGACACCATGGAACACCGGGGAGCTGTTTTTT
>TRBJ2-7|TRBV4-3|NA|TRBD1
CASSPARTGSYEQYF
TGCGCCAGCAGCCCAGCCAGGACAGGGAGCTACGAGCAGTACTTC
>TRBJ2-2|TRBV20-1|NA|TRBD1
CSARRTGATTGELFF
TGCAGTGCCCGGCGGACAGGGGCTACCACCGGGGAGCTGTTTTTT
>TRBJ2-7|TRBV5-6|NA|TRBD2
CASSLGLAGGISEQYF
TGTGCCAGCAGCTTGGGACTAGCGGGAGGAATTAGCGAGCAGTACTTC
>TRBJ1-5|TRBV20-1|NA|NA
CSASGSGGGQPQHF
TGCAGTGCTAGTGGGTCGGGAGGAGGCCAGCCCCAGCATTTT
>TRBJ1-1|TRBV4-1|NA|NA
CASSQGSLNTEAFF
TGCGCCAGCAGCCAGGGAAGTTTGAACACTGAAGCTTTCTTT
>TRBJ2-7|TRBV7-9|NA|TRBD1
CASSPEQGSWYEQYF
TGTGCCAGCAGCCCAGAACAGGGGTCATGGTACGAGCAGTACTTC
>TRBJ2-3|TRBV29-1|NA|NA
CSVGAGAVTFSTDTQYF
TGCAGCGTCGGTGCAGGGGCAGTTACTTTTAGCACAGATACGCAGTATTTT
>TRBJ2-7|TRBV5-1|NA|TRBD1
CASSFQGTGTYEQYF
TGCGCCAGCAGCTTTCAAGGGACAGGGACCTACGAGCAGTACTTC
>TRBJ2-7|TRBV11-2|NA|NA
CASSLAGFAEQYF
TGTGCCAGCAGCTTAGCAGGGTTCGCCGAGCAGTACTTC
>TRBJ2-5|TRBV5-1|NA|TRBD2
CASSSGTSGVPETQYF
TGCGCCAGCAGCTCTGGGACTAGCGGAGTACCCGAGACCCAGTACTTC
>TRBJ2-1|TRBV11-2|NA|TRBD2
CASSSDSGGSSYNEQFF
TGTGCCAGCAGCTCCGATAGCGGGGGAAGCTCCTACAATGAGCAGTTCTTC
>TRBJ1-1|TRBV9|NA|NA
CASSVAPGTPGLNTEAFF
TGTGCCAGCAGCGTAGCTCCTGGGACGCCCGGACTGAACACTGAAGCTTTCTTT
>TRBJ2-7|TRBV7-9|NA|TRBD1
CASTWTGLDEQYF
TGTGCCAGCACCTGGACAGGGCTTGACGAGCAGTACTTC
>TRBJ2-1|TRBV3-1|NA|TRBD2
CASSQVTGGHNEQFF
TGTGCCAGCAGCCAAGTGACGGGGGGGCACAATGAGCAGTTCTTC
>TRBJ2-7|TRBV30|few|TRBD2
CAWSAGLARYEQYF
TGTGCCTGGAGTGCCGGACTAGCGCGGTACGAGCAGTACTTC
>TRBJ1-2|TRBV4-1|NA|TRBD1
CASSDRTGNYGYTF
TGCGCCAGCAGCGATAGGACAGGGAACTATGGCTACACCTTC
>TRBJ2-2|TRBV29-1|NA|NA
CSVYAGVPNTGELFF
TGCAGCGTTTACGCAGGGGTCCCTAACACCGGGGAGCTGTTTTTT
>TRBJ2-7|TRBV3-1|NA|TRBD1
CASSQVWGQPTGQYF
TGTGCCAGCAGCCAAGTCTGGGGACAGCCGACCGGGCAGTACTTC
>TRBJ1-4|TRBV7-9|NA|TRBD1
CASSLSPGQGREKLFF
TGTGCCAGCAGCTTATCGCCGGGACAGGGGCGGGAAAAACTGTTTTTT
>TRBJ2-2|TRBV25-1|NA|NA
CASSVEGSAPGELFF
TGTGCCAGCAGCGTCGAAGGGAGTGCCCCCGGGGAGCTGTTTTTT
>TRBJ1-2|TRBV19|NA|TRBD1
CASSAQGWGGYTF
TGTGCCAGTAGTGCACAGGGGTGGGGTGGCTACACCTTC
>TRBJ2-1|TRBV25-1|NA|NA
CASSPRGRETEQFF
TGTGCCAGCAGTCCAAGGGGGCGGGAGACTGAGCAGTTCTTC
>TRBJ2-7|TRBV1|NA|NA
CTSSQDRGSGGQNISYEQYF
TGCACCAGCAGCCAAGATCGTGGTAGCGGGGGGCAAAATATCTCCTACGAGCAGTACTTC